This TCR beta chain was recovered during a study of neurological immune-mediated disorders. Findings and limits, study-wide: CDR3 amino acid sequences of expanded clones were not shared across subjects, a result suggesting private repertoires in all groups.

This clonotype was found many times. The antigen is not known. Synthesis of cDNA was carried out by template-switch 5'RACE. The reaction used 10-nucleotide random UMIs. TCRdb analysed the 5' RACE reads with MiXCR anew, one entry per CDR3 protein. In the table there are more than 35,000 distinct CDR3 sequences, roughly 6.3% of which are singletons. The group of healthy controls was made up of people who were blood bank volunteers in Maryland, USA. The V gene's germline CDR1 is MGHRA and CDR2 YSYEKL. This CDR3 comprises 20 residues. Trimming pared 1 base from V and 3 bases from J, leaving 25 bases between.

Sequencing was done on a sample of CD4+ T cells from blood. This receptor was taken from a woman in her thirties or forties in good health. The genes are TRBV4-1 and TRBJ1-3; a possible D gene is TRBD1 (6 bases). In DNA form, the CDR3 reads TGCGCCAGCAGCCAAGTTGGGGGCCAGAGGAGGGGGGCCCTTGGAAACACCATATATTTT. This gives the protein CASSQVGGQRRGALGNTIYF.